Each of the 11 T cell receptor beta chains below was sequenced from the same sample in a study of cytomegalovirus exposure and HLA in healthy donors. With 60 Vbeta and 13 Jbeta primers, the PCR was carried out. TCRdb's table, derived via immunoSEQ multiplex PCR, lists solely in-frame clones and lacks some. The top ten hold around 13% of the sample, which has 150,000 to 180,000 clones, approximately 80% seen once. The sequencing input was PBMCs. The receptor source for this set is a man aged 25-45 years in good health and CMV-seropositive.

The chain recombines TRBV2 with TRBJ2-7; TRBD2 might be the D (5 bases). The germline V and J ends were trimmed by 7 bases and 6 bases, with 19 bases remaining between them. The length of the CDR3 is 14 residues. Germline V gives CDR1 SNHLY, CDR2 FYNNEI. The CDR3 here is CASNPTLLGTEQYF. CDR3 in DNA: TGTGCCAGCAACCCGACCCTACTAGGAACCGAGCAGTACTTC. The complete variable domain, with remaining parts taken from reference TRBV2 and TRBJ2-7, reads EPEVTQTPSHQVTQMGQEVILRCVPISNHLYFYWYRQILGQKVEFLVSFYNNEISEKSEIFDDQFSVERPDGSNFTLKIRSTKLEDSAMYFCASNPTLLGTEQYFGPGTRLTVT.

This clone was detected only once. The chain is built from TRBV4-2 and TRBJ2-7; 7 bases agree with TRBD1. This CDR3 has 15 residues. CDR1 and CDR2 (germline): LGHNA, YNFKEQ. The junction had 7 bases not matched to a gene; V was cut back by 1 base and J by 4 bases. The CDR3 nucleotides are TGTGCCAGCAGCCAAGGGGGACAGTCGGGGTACGAGCAGTACTTC. Protein product: CASSQGGQSGYEQYF.

The rearrangement links TRBV5-1 to TRBJ2-1; possible D gene TRBD1, 6 bases. V was trimmed by 4 bases and J by 0 bases, leaving 20 bases between them. There are 18 residues in the CDR3. CDR1 is SGHRS, CDR2 YFSETQ, per germline. The CDR3 region has the DNA TGCGCCAGCAGCCCAGGGGCAGGAAACATCGACTCCTACAATGAGCAGTTCTTC. Translation: CASSPGAGNIDSYNEQFF.

The chain joins TRBV5-6 to TRBJ2-2; 11 bases align to TRBD2. Germline CDR1 is SGHDT and CDR2 is YYEEEE. CDR3 size: 17 residues. Trimming took 0 bases from V and 5 from J; bases not matched to a gene: 6. CDR3 region: CASSLAVAGGPTGELFF. The DNA for the CDR3 is TGTGCCAGCAGCTTGGCGGTAGCGGGAGGGCCGACCGGGGAGCTGTTTTTT.

The CDR3 sequence: CASSLDRGLYNEQFF. CDR3 sequence (DNA): TGTGCCAGCAGCTTAGACAGGGGCCTATACAATGAGCAGTTCTTC. J is TRBJ2-1 and V is TRBV5-4, with 8 bases that match TRBD1. Germline trimming cut 2 bases from V and 4 bases from J; bases unmatched to any gene: 5. The CDR3 loop spans 15 amino acids. The germline V gene encodes CDR1 SGHNT and CDR2 YYREEE (reference sequence).

The genes are TRBV5-1 and TRBJ2-7; 11 bases line up with TRBD1. V shed 10 bases and J 6 bases; nucleotides not matched to a gene: 15. This CDR3 is built from 15 residues. CDR1 SGHRS and CDR2 YFSETQ come from the germline V gene. CDR3 DNA sequence: TGCGCCCGACATACTTTAGGACAGGGGGCTAGCGAGCAGTACTTC. This translates into CARHTLGQGASEQYF.

The V call is TRBV28, the J call TRBJ1-1, with 8 bases lining up with TRBD1. V lost 10 bases to trimming and J lost 1 base; unmatched junction nucleotides: 5. This CDR3 is 13 amino acids long. Germline V CDR1 and CDR2: MDHEN, SYDVKM. CDR3 protein: CAIVDRGNTEAFF. As DNA, the CDR3 is TGTGCCATCGTAGACAGGGGGAACACTGAAGCTTTCTTT.

The J gene is TRBJ2-5, the V gene TRBV9; 8 bases line up with TRBD2. Germline V gene data show CDR1 as SGDLS and CDR2 as YYNGEE. V was clipped by 10 bases and J by 3 bases; unmatched bases: 5. The CDR3 extends over 12 amino acids. This CDR3 is CASAGAKETQYF. CDR3 nucleotide sequence: TGTGCCTCAGCGGGAGCTAAAGAGACCCAGTACTTC.

This clone was counted a few times. This chain connects TRBV5-1 to TRBJ1-1, with D uncertain. Trimming pared 0 bases from V and 11 bases from J, leaving 8 bases between. The CDR3 consists of 11 residues. Germline CDR1 is SGHRS and CDR2 is YFSETQ. CDR3 DNA: TGCGCCAGCAGCTTGGGCCACGAGGCTTTCTTT. This translates into CASSLGHEAFF.

The rearrangement joins TRBV28 to TRBJ1-1; 7 positions match TRBD1. The V gene's germline CDR1 is MDHEN and CDR2 SYDVKM. Losses at the gene ends were 2 bases for V and 4 bases for J; bases not matched to a gene: 1. The CDR3 has 13 amino acids. Written as DNA, the CDR3 is TGTGCCAGCAGTTTACAGGGGGGCACTGAAGCTTTCTTT. Encoded protein: CASSLQGGTEAFF.

This chain connects TRBV6-1 to TRBJ2-7; tentatively, D is TRBD2 (6 bases). CDR3 length equals 13 residues. V was clipped by 7 bases and J by 4 bases, with 14 bases between them. Per the germline V gene, CDR1 is MNHNS and CDR2 is SASEGT. In DNA, the CDR3 is TGTGCCAGCAAAATAGCGGAATCATACGAGCAGTACTTC. Its protein is CASKIAESYEQYF.